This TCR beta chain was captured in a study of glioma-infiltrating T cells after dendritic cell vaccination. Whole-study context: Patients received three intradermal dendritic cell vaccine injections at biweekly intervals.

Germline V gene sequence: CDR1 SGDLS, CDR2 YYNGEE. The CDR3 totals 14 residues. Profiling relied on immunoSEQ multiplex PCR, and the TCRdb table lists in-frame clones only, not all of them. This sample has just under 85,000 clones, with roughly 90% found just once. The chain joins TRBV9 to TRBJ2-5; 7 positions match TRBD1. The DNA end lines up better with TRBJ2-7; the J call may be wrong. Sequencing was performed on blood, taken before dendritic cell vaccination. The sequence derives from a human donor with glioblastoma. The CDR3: CASSVGQATYEQYF. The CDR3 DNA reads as TGTGCCAGCAGCGTCGGACAGGCTACCTACGAGCAGTACTTC.